The 26 T cell receptor beta chains in this list originate from one sample, sequenced in a study of T cell repertoires in cytomegalovirus infection. TCRdb re-called the reads with MiXCR, one entry per CDR3 protein. The sample contains approximately 700,000 distinct CDR3 sequences, about 40% of which appear only once. Sequenced material: PBMCs. These TCRs come from a human donor in good health (CMV status not recorded). Some clones in this sample may be carry-over from other donors' samples.

This CDR3 is CATCTGGRNEQFF. In nucleotides, the CDR3 is TGTGCCACCTGTACGGGGGGGCGAAATGAGCAGTTCTTC. The chain is built from TRBV19 and TRBJ2-1, with 8 positions matching TRBD2. Germline loops: CDR1 LNHDA, CDR2 SQIVND (reference sequence). V shed 10 bases, J shed 7 bases, and the junction held 9 bases outside the gene matches. This CDR3 spans 13 amino acids.

The rearrangement joins TRBV4-2 to TRBJ1-5; no definite D call. The CDR3 runs to 17 residues. The germline gives CDR1 LGHNA, CDR2 YNFKEQ. V was pared by 0 bases and J by 0 bases, with 12 bases between. The CDR3 spells CASSQDGEPYSNQPQHF. CDR3 nucleotide sequence: TGTGCCAGCAGCCAAGATGGGGAGCCTTATAGCAATCAGCCCCAGCATTTT.

The chain couples TRBV6-2 or TRBV6-3 to TRBJ2-1; the match to TRBD1 covers 9 bases. The CDR3 runs 16 residues. The junction had 8 bases not matched to a gene; V was cut back by 4 bases and J by 4 bases. Germline values: CDR1 MNHEY, CDR2 SVGEGT. The DNA for the CDR3 is TGTGCCAGCAGTTCCCCGGACAGGGGCGATTACAATGAGCAGTTCTTC. As protein: CASSSPDRGDYNEQFF.

The V gene is TRBV7-9, the J gene TRBJ2-7; 10 nucleotides match TRBD1. CDR1 is SEHNR and CDR2 is FQNEAQ in the germline V gene (reference sequence). This CDR3 comprises 16 residues. V gave up 8 bases and J gave up 1 base; unmatched junction bases: 11. CDR3 DNA: TGTGCCAGCTCCCCTAGCCGGGACAGGGGTTCCTACGAGCAGTACTTC. Translation: CASSPSRDRGSYEQYF. The full variable domain, its missing parts supplied by reference TRBV7-9 and TRBJ2-7, is DTGVSQNPRHKITKRGQNVTFRCDPISEHNRLYWYRQTLGQGPEFLTYFQNEAQLEKSRLLSDRFSAERPKGSFSTLEIQRTEQGDSAMYLCASSPSRDRGSYEQYFGPGTRLTVT.

J is TRBJ2-5 and V is TRBV28, with 8 bases that match TRBD1. Germline V gene data show CDR1 as MDHEN and CDR2 as SYDVKM. The CDR3 contains 16 residues. V dropped 2 bases and J dropped 5; count of bases not matched to a gene: 10. In nucleotides, the CDR3 is TGTGCCAGCAGTTTAAACCCAGGGGGCGGACAGGAGACCCAGTACTTC. Encoded protein: CASSLNPGGGQETQYF.

V gene TRBV15 combines with J gene TRBJ2-1; perhaps D is TRBD1 or TRBD2 (5 bases each). The CDR3 has 12 amino acids. Trimming left V 6 bases short and J 10 bases short, with 13 bases between. The germline CDR1 and CDR2 sequences are LNHNV and YYDKDF (reference sequence). DNA of the CDR3: TGTGCCACCAGGAAAGGGGACGGAGAGCAGTTCTTC. This codes for CATRKGDGEQFF.

This clonotype was seen repeatedly, ten times or more. The J gene is TRBJ2-1, the V gene TRBV20-1, with 9 bases lining up with TRBD2. Trimming cost V 1 base and J 2 bases; bases outside gene matches: 0. This CDR3 contains 14 residues. Germline CDR1 and CDR2: DFQATT and SNEGSKA (reference sequence). The CDR3 loop is CSARVAGAYNEQFF. CDR3 sequence (DNA): TGCAGTGCTAGAGTAGCGGGAGCCTACAATGAGCAGTTCTTC.

This sequence joins TRBV24-1 and TRBJ1-5; 9 bases align to TRBD1. The CDR3 has 18 residues. CDR1 KGHDR and CDR2 SFDVKD come from the germline V gene. V lost 2 bases and J lost 4; bases outside the gene matches: 11. The CDR3 reads CATSDSRTGAIGNQPQHF. The CDR3 coding sequence is TGTGCCACCAGTGATTCCCGGACAGGGGCGATTGGGAATCAGCCCCAGCATTTT.

The sample holds a few counts of this clonotype. The chain carries TRBV10-3 and TRBJ2-1, with D perhaps assigned TRBD1 or TRBD2 (5 bases each). The V end lost 8 bases, the J end lost 8 bases, and 16 bases lay between the germline ends. Germline loops: CDR1 ENHRY, CDR2 SYGVKD. The CDR3 spans 13 residues. The CDR3 protein is CAIGTRSTDEQFF. The CDR3 region has the DNA TGTGCCATCGGGACCCGGTCCACCGATGAGCAGTTCTTC.

In this sample, this clonotype turned up once. This chain connects TRBV5-4 to TRBJ2-7; 8 nucleotides line up with TRBD2. Trimming removed 2 bases from V and 6 bases from J; junction bases left unmatched: 7. The germline V gene encodes CDR1 SGHNT and CDR2 YYREEE (reference sequence). The CDR3 extends over 14 amino acids. The CDR3 here is CASSFSGAGGEQYF. The CDR3 region has the DNA TGTGCCAGCAGCTTTAGCGGGGCTGGGGGCGAGCAGTACTTC.

This clonotype was counted a few times. The rearrangement uses TRBV7-8 and TRBJ2-7; 8 nucleotides agree with TRBD2. V lost 3 bases and J lost 5; bases outside the gene matches: 9. From germline, CDR1 is SGHVS and CDR2 FQNEAQ. This CDR3 contains 15 residues. DNA of the CDR3: TGTGCCAGCAGCTTGGGAGCGGGAGCAACCCACGAGCAGTACTTC. Its protein product is CASSLGAGATHEQYF.

In this sample, this clonotype turned up many times. A much larger clone differs by one base, so this may be a read error. V and J are TRBV28 and TRBJ2-3, with TRBD2 as a possible D gene (5 bases). Trimming removed 5 bases from V and 0 bases from J, with 9 bases in between. CDR1 is MDHEN, CDR2 SYDVKM, per germline. CDR3 length equals 14 residues. CDR3 in amino acids: CASSPRGSTDTQYF. The CDR3 nucleotides are TGTGCCAGCAGTCCTAGAGGGAGCACAGATACGCAGTATTTT. The whole variable domain, remainder taken from reference TRBV28 and TRBJ2-3, is DVKVTQSSRYLVKRTGEKVFLECVQDMDHENMFWYRQDPGLGLRLIYFSYDVKMKEKGDIPEGYSVSREKKERFSLILESASTNQTSMYLCASSPRGSTDTQYFGPGTRLTVL.

Comments on this clonotype: A read error may produce the germline difference seen at one junction end. The rearrangement uses TRBV12-3 or TRBV12-4 and TRBJ1-5; possibly TRBD1 for D (5 bases). This CDR3 contains 15 residues. The CDR3 DNA reads as TGTGCCAGCAGTTTATCGGGGGGAAGCAATCAGCCCAAGCATTGG. This encodes CASSLSGGSNQPKHW.

The gene calls are TRBV30 and TRBJ1-6; D is unclear. The CDR3 contains 16 residues. V lost 0 bases and J 0 bases, leaving 9 bases between the germline ends. Germline V gives CDR1 GTSNPN, CDR2 SVGIG (reference sequence). CDR3: CAWSVGISSYNSPLHF. In DNA form, the CDR3 reads TGTGCCTGGAGTGTGGGAATTAGCTCCTATAATTCACCCCTCCACTTT.

The J gene is TRBJ1-6, the V gene TRBV12-3 or TRBV12-4; TRBD1 might be the D (6 bases). V was shortened by 7 bases and J by 8 bases, with 21 bases between the two germline ends. The CDR3 contains 16 residues. Written as DNA, the CDR3 is TGTGCCAGCACCCTTTCTACAGGGTCTAGAGATTCACCCCTCCACTTT. The encoded protein is CASTLSTGSRDSPLHF.

This sequence joins TRBV7-2 and TRBJ1-1, with D maybe TRBD1 (5 bases). The CDR3 length is 14 residues. Germline CDR1 is SGHTA and CDR2 is FQGNSA. Trimming cost V 1 base and J 5 bases, with 11 bases left between them. The CDR3 DNA reads TGTGCCAGCAGCTTAGACCAGGGCCCTACTGAAGCTTTCTTT. It specifies CASSLDQGPTEAFF.

The chain combines TRBV19 with TRBJ1-6, with 7 nucleotides matching TRBD1. Per the germline V gene, CDR1 is LNHDA and CDR2 is SQIVND (reference sequence). There are 14 residues in the CDR3. J gave up 6 bases and V 6 bases, and 5 bases lay outside the gene matches. CDR3 sequence reads: CASRKQGFNSPLHF. The CDR3 bases are TGTGCCAGTAGGAAACAGGGGTTTAATTCACCCCTCCACTTT.

The CDR3 region is CASSFSGTGGLNEQFF. The CDR3 bases are TGTGCCAGCAGCTTTTCCGGGACAGGGGGCCTGAATGAGCAGTTCTTC. V usage is TRBV5-6 and J usage is TRBJ2-1; 12 bases fit TRBD1. This CDR3 is built from 16 residues. The germline CDR1 and CDR2 sequences are SGHDT and YYEEEE. Trimming removed 2 bases from V and 7 bases from J; junction bases left unmatched: 7.

This clonotype has ten or more counts. The rearrangement uses TRBV7-2 and TRBJ1-3; D remains unclear. Germline-derived CDR1 and CDR2 are SGHTA and FQGNSA. V lost 5 bases and J lost 0, with 11 bases in between. The CDR3 runs to 15 residues. CDR3 DNA sequence: TGTGCCAGCAGCGGTAGGGCAGACTCTGGAAACACCATATATTTT. Its translation is CASSGRADSGNTIYF.

In its sample, this clonotype was seen a few times. The V call is TRBV28, the J call TRBJ2-7; TRBD1 matches 10 bases. The V gene end was trimmed by 5 bases and the J gene end by 5 bases; junction bases not matched to a gene: 6. CDR1 is MDHEN and CDR2 is SYDVKM in the germline V gene. The CDR3 contains 14 residues. The CDR3 is CASSKRDRGNEQYF. The CDR3 DNA follows: TGTGCCAGCAGTAAGCGGGACAGGGGCAACGAGCAGTACTTC.

The chain couples TRBV11-2 to TRBJ2-2; D is unclear. With 6 bases removed from V and 0 bases from J, the gap between germline ends came to 8 bases. This CDR3 is 14 amino acids long. The V gene's germline CDR1 is SGHAT and CDR2 FQNNGV. The CDR3 here is CASSRLANTGELFF. CDR3 in DNA: TGTGCCAGCAGTAGGCTTGCGAACACCGGGGAGCTGTTTTTT.

The gene calls are TRBV5-6 and TRBJ1-4; no clear D. The germline CDR1 and CDR2 sequences are SGHDT and YYEEEE. V lost 0 bases, J lost 1 base, and 7 bases lay in between. This CDR3 comprises 15 residues. The CDR3 loop reads CASSLAGLTNEKLFF. The CDR3 DNA follows: TGTGCCAGCAGCTTGGCTGGGCTAACTAATGAAAAACTGTTTTTT.

The V and J genes are TRBV20-1 and TRBJ1-5, with D uncertain. The CDR3 length is 16 residues. The V gene lost 2 bases and the J gene lost 0 bases, with 14 bases spanning the gap. The germline CDR1 and CDR2 sequences are DFQATT and SNEGSKA (reference sequence). CDR3 coding DNA: TGCAGTGCTAGAAGGTGGGATCCGTATAGCAATCAGCCCCAGCATTTT. It encodes CSARRWDPYSNQPQHF.

This clonotype was seen only a few times. The V gene is TRBV7-6, the J gene TRBJ2-3; 8 bases agree with TRBD2. Germline-derived CDR1 and CDR2 are SGHVS and FNYEAQ. The CDR3 spans 16 residues. V trimming: 3 bases; J trimming: 2 bases; junction bases outside the gene matches: 7. CDR3 sequence: CASSLSTGGPTDTQYF. For the CDR3, the DNA is TGTGCCAGCAGCTTGTCGACGGGAGGGCCCACAGATACGCAGTATTTT.

V and J are TRBV7-6 and TRBJ2-7, with D maybe TRBD2 (5 bases). Germline CDR1 reads SGHVS; CDR2 reads FNYEAQ. The V and J ends lost 1 base and 3 bases respectively, with 10 bases between them. The CDR3 contains 14 residues. CDR3 coding DNA: TGTGCCAGCAGCTTAGATCCGGGAAACTACGAGCAGTACTTC. This sequence encodes CASSLDPGNYEQYF.

The gene calls are TRBV7-9 and TRBJ2-2; D remains unclear. CDR1 is SEHNR and CDR2 is FQNEAQ in the germline V gene (reference sequence). The CDR3 length is 17 residues. Trimming shortened V by 4 bases and J by 9 bases, and 24 bases separated the two germline ends. CDR3 loop: CASSSLTPLTDAWELFF. The CDR3, as DNA: TGTGCCAGCAGCTCCCTGACGCCCCTCACCGACGCCTGGGAGCTGTTTTTT. Based on the CDR3 plus reference TRBV7-9 and TRBJ2-2, the full variable domain is DTGVSQNPRHKITKRGQNVTFRCDPISEHNRLYWYRQTLGQGPEFLTYFQNEAQLEKSRLLSDRFSAERPKGSFSTLEIQRTEQGDSAMYLCASSSLTPLTDAWELFFGEGSRLTVL.